What follows are 27 T cell receptor beta chains derived from one specimen sequenced in a study of blood T cell repertoires in COVID-19. Using immunoSEQ multiplex PCR, the repertoire was profiled, and TCRdb retains in-frame clones only, with some absent. This table has about 160,000 clones, 80% to 90% appearing once. Material for sequencing was peripheral blood. The receptor source for this set is a man between 65 and 85 years old with acute or convalescent COVID-19.

The chain carries TRBV2 and TRBJ2-5; D is ambiguous. Trimming took off 4 bases at V and 0 bases at J, with 6 bases between the two ends. In germline, CDR1 is SNHLY, CDR2 FYNNEI. CDR3 length equals 13 residues. For the CDR3, the DNA is TGTGCCAGCAGTGTGGGCTACCAAGAGACCCAGTACTTC. Encoded protein: CASSVGYQETQYF.

The chain has TRBV6-6 and TRBJ2-5; D is perhaps TRBD2 (6 bases). Looked up from germline, CDR1 is MNHNY and CDR2 is SVGAGI (reference sequence). The CDR3 length is 16 residues. The V end was cut by 5 bases, the J end by 5 bases, with 21 bases between. The CDR3 DNA sequence: TGTGCCAGCAGTAAACGGAGGGCTAGTGAGGGGGAGACCCAGTACTTC. Amino acids: CASSKRRASEGETQYF.

This chain uses TRBV7-9 with TRBJ2-7, with D possibly TRBD1 on 6 matching bases. CDR1 SEHNR and CDR2 FQNEAQ come from the germline V gene (reference sequence). With 6 bases removed from V and 4 bases from J, the gap between germline ends came to 10 bases. The CDR3 has 12 amino acids. The DNA of the CDR3 is TGTGCCAGCAGGCAACAGGGTTACGAGCAGTACTTC. Its protein is CASRQQGYEQYF.

The rearrangement uses TRBV7-2 and TRBJ2-5; weak D call: TRBD1 (5 bases). This CDR3 spans 14 amino acids. The germline CDR1 and CDR2 sequences are SGHTA and FQGNSA. The germline V and J ends were trimmed by 1 base and 4 bases, with 10 bases remaining between them. CDR3: CASSLEVGRETQYF. The CDR3 DNA reads as TGTGCCAGCAGCTTAGAAGTGGGGCGAGAGACCCAGTACTTC.

This clone was counted between two and nine times. The chain combines TRBV4-2 with TRBJ2-1; 9 positions agree with TRBD2. This CDR3 is 16 amino acids long. Germline V lookup: CDR1 LGHNA, CDR2 YNFKEQ. V shed 0 bases, J shed 12 bases, and the junction held 12 bases outside the gene matches. CDR3 region: CASSQDSSGSGARQFF. As DNA, the CDR3 is TGTGCCAGCAGCCAAGATAGTAGCGGGAGTGGCGCGAGGCAGTTCTTC.

The chain combines TRBV11-2 with TRBJ1-1; D is uncertain. This CDR3 has 15 residues. From germline, CDR1 is SGHAT and CDR2 FQNNGV. Trimming took off 2 bases at V and 0 bases at J, with 10 bases between the two ends. CDR3: CASSLKEALNTEAFF. DNA for the CDR3: TGTGCCAGCAGCTTAAAAGAGGCCTTGAACACTGAAGCTTTCTTT.

The gene calls are TRBV6-2 or TRBV6-3 and TRBJ2-1, with D perhaps matching TRBD1 (5 bases). The germline gives CDR1 MNHEY, CDR2 SVGEGT. Deletions cut 5 bases from V and 6 bases from J, with 8 bases between. CDR3 size: 12 residues. In nucleotides, the CDR3 is TGTGCCAGCAGTAACCAGGGCAATGAGCAGTTCTTC. This encodes CASSNQGNEQFF.

This clone was seen just once. V and J are TRBV5-1 and TRBJ2-5; the D gene is possibly TRBD1 (6 bases). CDR3 size: 15 residues. Germline CDR1 SGHRS, CDR2 YFSETQ. V shed 0 bases and J shed 3 bases, with 12 bases lying between them. The CDR3 region has the DNA TGCGCCAGCAGCTTGGTGGGGGCAGAGGAAGAGACCCAGTACTTC. Its protein is CASSLVGAEEETQYF.

CDR3 loop: CASSNDLGPQHF. CDR3 coding DNA: TGTGCCAGCAGTAACGACTTGGGGCCCCAGCATTTT. The chain combines TRBV12-3 or TRBV12-4 with TRBJ1-5; no firm D call. The CDR3 runs 12 residues. V lost 5 bases to trimming and J lost 9 bases, with 11 bases between them.

The J gene is TRBJ2-7, the V gene TRBV6-6; TRBD1 is a possible D gene (6 bases). V dropped 5 bases and J dropped 4 bases, with 12 bases sitting between them. Germline CDR1 and CDR2: MNHNY and SVGAGI (reference sequence). The length of the CDR3 is 13 residues. The CDR3 nucleotides are TGTGCCAGCAGTACCTTACAGGGATACGAGCAGTACTTC. Translating it yields CASSTLQGYEQYF.

V and J are TRBV9 and TRBJ2-7; D remains ambiguous. This CDR3 spans 13 amino acids. In germline, CDR1 is SGDLS, CDR2 YYNGEE. Between the trimmed V and J ends, which lost 4 bases and 2 bases, there was a span of 10 bases. Written as DNA, the CDR3 is TGTGCCAGCAGCCCAACCCTAACCTACGAGCAGTACTTC. Translating it yields CASSPTLTYEQYF.

DNA for the CDR3: TGCGCCAGCAGCCAAGTCCCGACAGGGGGCGGGTCCGGGGAGCTGTTTTTT. Protein product: CASSQVPTGGGSGELFF. V usage is TRBV4-1 and J usage is TRBJ2-2, with 10 nucleotides matching TRBD1. The CDR3 contains 17 residues. CDR1 and CDR2 (germline): MGHRA, YSYEKL. With V trimmed by 1 base and J by 6 bases, 8 bases remained unmatched.

V and J are TRBV5-4 and TRBJ2-3, with D tentatively TRBD2 (5 bases). Germline V lookup: CDR1 SGHNT, CDR2 YYREEE (reference sequence). V was shortened by 0 bases and J by 1 base, with 9 bases between the two germline ends. The CDR3 spans 15 residues. CDR3 residues: CASSLVGVRTDTQYF. In nucleotides, the CDR3 is TGTGCCAGCAGCTTGGTCGGGGTACGCACAGATACGCAGTATTTT.

The rearrangement joins TRBV9 to TRBJ2-7; 11 bases are shared with TRBD2. Germline V gene data show CDR1 as SGDLS and CDR2 as YYNGEE. V gave up 4 bases and J gave up 6 bases; unmatched junction bases: 9. The CDR3 runs 15 residues. This chain's CDR3 is CASSNLAGGLGEQYF. In DNA, the CDR3 is TGTGCCAGCAGCAACTTAGCGGGAGGGCTCGGCGAGCAGTACTTC.

This clone was detected only once. This chain joins TRBV6-2 or TRBV6-3 and TRBJ2-5; D is perhaps TRBD2 (6 bases). There are 13 residues in the CDR3. From germline, CDR1 is MNHEY and CDR2 SVGEGT. Between the trimmed V and J ends, which lost 6 bases and 6 bases, there was a span of 14 bases. This CDR3 is CASSPRGSKTQYF. DNA for the CDR3: TGTGCCAGCAGCCCCCGGGGGTCCAAGACCCAGTACTTC.

This clone was seen more than once but under ten times. The gene calls are TRBV4-1 and TRBJ2-7; 9 bases line up with TRBD2. Germline trimming cut 0 bases from V and 3 bases from J; bases unmatched to any gene: 6. This CDR3 is built from 16 residues. CDR1 is MGHRA, CDR2 YSYEKL, per germline. DNA for the CDR3: TGCGCCAGCAGCCAAGATCTAGCGGGAATTGTCTACGAGCAGTACTTC. It yields the protein CASSQDLAGIVYEQYF.

This clone was seen more than once but under ten times. The V gene is TRBV12-5, the J gene TRBJ2-7; 7 bases are a match to TRBD1. V was pared by 0 bases and J by 5 bases, with 7 bases of the junction left unmatched. The germline V gene encodes CDR1 LGHNT and CDR2 FRNRAP. The CDR3 has 15 amino acids. CDR3: CASGLVLTGSHEQYF. The CDR3 DNA follows: TGTGCTAGTGGTTTGGTCCTGACAGGGTCGCACGAGCAGTACTTC.

The chain carries TRBV14 and TRBJ1-6; perhaps TRBD1 as D (5 bases). The CDR3 contains 14 residues. Germline loops: CDR1 SGHDN, CDR2 FVKESK. The V end was cut by 3 bases, the J end by 7 bases, with 10 bases between. Written as DNA, the CDR3 is TGTGCCAGCAGCCACCCAGGGTGGAATTCACCCCTCCACTTT. Encoded protein: CASSHPGWNSPLHF.

In its sample, this clone was seen a few times. The chain combines TRBV7-9 with TRBJ2-5; no reliable D call. V was cut by 4 bases and J by 2 bases, with 11 bases left in between. This CDR3 region has 14 residues. CDR1 is SEHNR, CDR2 FQNEAQ, per germline (reference sequence). As DNA, the CDR3 is TGTGCCAGCAGCTCAAAGGAACTACAAGAGACCCAGTACTTC. This translates into CASSSKELQETQYF. The complete variable domain, with remaining parts taken from reference TRBV7-9 and TRBJ2-5, reads DTGVSQNPRHKITKRGQNVTFRCDPISEHNRLYWYRQTLGQGPEFLTYFQNEAQLEKSRLLSDRFSAERPKGSFSTLEIQRTEQGDSAMYLCASSSKELQETQYFGPGTRLLVL.

The chain couples TRBV9 to TRBJ2-7, with a weak D call TRBD2 (5 bases). The V gene lost 1 base and the J gene lost 3 bases, with 11 bases spanning the gap. The CDR3 runs to 14 residues. CDR1 is SGDLS and CDR2 is YYNGEE in the germline V gene. CDR3 DNA: TGTGCCAGCAGCGTAAGATGGGAGAACTACGAGCAGTACTTC. It specifies CASSVRWENYEQYF.

The chain carries TRBV28 and TRBJ2-7; 7 nucleotides line up with TRBD1. V was pared by 7 bases and J by 3 bases, with 12 bases of the junction left unmatched. CDR3 length: 15 residues. Germline lookup yields CDR1 MDHEN and CDR2 SYDVKM. The CDR3 spells CASKGQSNRYYEQYF. As DNA, the CDR3 is TGTGCCAGCAAGGGACAGTCTAACCGTTACTACGAGCAGTACTTC.

The chain joins TRBV28 to TRBJ2-3, with 9 bases aligning to TRBD2. The CDR3 loop spans 14 amino acids. Germline trimming cut 10 bases from V and 1 base from J; bases unmatched to any gene: 6. Germline loops: CDR1 MDHEN, CDR2 SYDVKM. In nucleotides, the CDR3 is TGTGCCACAATAAGGACTAGCGGCACAGATACGCAGTATTTT. It yields the protein CATIRTSGTDTQYF. The whole variable domain, filled in from reference TRBV28 and TRBJ2-3, reads DVKVTQSSRYLVKRTGEKVFLECVQDMDHENMFWYRQDPGLGLRLIYFSYDVKMKEKGDIPEGYSVSREKKERFSLILESASTNQTSMYLCATIRTSGTDTQYFGPGTRLTVL.

The genes are TRBV9 and TRBJ2-7; 8 bases line up with TRBD1. V trimming: 7 bases; J trimming: 2 bases; junction bases outside the gene matches: 5. The germline V gene encodes CDR1 SGDLS and CDR2 YYNGEE. This CDR3 has 13 residues. CDR3 loop: CASRRDRPYEQYF. Here the CDR3 DNA reads TGTGCCAGCCGGAGGGACAGGCCCTACGAGCAGTACTTC.

The chain recombines TRBV6-5 with TRBJ1-4, with 8 positions matching TRBD1. Per germline, CDR1 MNHEY and CDR2 SVGAGI. V trimming: 7 bases; J trimming: 7 bases; junction bases outside the gene matches: 8. The CDR3 sequence is 14 residues long. The CDR3 reads CASTRTGRFEKLFF. DNA for the CDR3: TGTGCCAGCACCAGGACAGGGAGATTTGAAAAACTGTTTTTT.

The gene calls are TRBV5-4 and TRBJ1-2; D possibly corresponds to TRBD1 (6 bases). V lost 7 bases, J lost 4 bases, and 11 bases lay in between. This CDR3 has 12 amino acids. Germline values: CDR1 SGHNT, CDR2 YYREEE (reference sequence). The CDR3 region has the DNA TGTGCCAGCGCAGGGGTTGGCTATGGCTACACCTTC. The encoded protein is CASAGVGYGYTF.

This rearrangement joins TRBV15 to TRBJ2-3; 10 nucleotides agree with TRBD2. V shed 3 bases, J shed 6 bases, and the junction held 9 bases outside the gene matches. The CDR3 sequence is 16 residues long. Germline CDR1 reads LNHNV; CDR2 reads YYDKDF (reference sequence). In nucleotides, the CDR3 is TGTGCCACCAGCAGTGTTGAGCGGGAGGGCCGCGATACGCAGTATTTT. This gives the protein CATSSVEREGRDTQYF.

This sequence joins TRBV18 and TRBJ1-1; 12 nucleotides align to TRBD1. The V gene's germline CDR1 is KGHSH and CDR2 LQKENI. The CDR3 covers 17 residues. After removal of 4 bases from V and 10 bases from J, the junction contained 16 bases not matched to a gene. Here the CDR3 reads CASSLKTGTGGAGAAFF. The CDR3 nucleotides are TGTGCCAGCTCACTTAAAACCGGGACAGGGGGCGCCGGCGCAGCTTTCTTT.